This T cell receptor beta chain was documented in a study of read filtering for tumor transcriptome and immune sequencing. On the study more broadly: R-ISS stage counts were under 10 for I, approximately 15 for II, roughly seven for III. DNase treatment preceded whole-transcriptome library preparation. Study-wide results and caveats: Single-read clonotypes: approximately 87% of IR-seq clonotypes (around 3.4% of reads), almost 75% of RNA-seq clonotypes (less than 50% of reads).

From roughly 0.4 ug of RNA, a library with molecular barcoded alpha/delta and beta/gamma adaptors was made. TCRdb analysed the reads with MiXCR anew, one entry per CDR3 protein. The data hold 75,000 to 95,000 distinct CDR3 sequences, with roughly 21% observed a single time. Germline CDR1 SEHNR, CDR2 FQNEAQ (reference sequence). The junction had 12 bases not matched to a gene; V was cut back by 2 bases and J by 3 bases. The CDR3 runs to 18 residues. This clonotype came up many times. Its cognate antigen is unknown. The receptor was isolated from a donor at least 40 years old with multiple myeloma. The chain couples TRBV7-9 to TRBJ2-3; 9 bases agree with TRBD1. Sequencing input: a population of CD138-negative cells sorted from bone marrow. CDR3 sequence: CASSLKDRGDGRTDTQYF. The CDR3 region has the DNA TGTGCCAGCAGCTTAAAGGACAGGGGAGACGGTCGGACAGATACGCAGTATTTT.